This T cell receptor beta chain was retrieved from a study of shared clonotypes between healthy human individuals. V shed 5 bases and J shed 7 bases, with 12 bases lying between them. Looked up from germline, CDR1 is SGHDN and CDR2 is FVKESK. This CDR3 is built from 13 residues. Profiling relied on immunoSEQ multiplex PCR, and the TCRdb table lists in-frame clones only, not all of them. The sample includes hundreds of thousands of clones, around three quarters seen only once; the top ten take around 1.8%. Sequenced material: memory CD4+ T cells sorted from blood. Specified subset: CD45RA-negative fraction. The clonotype was recovered from a woman in her 30s in good health. V and J are TRBV14 and TRBJ1-5; D is perhaps TRBD1 (6 bases). The DNA for the CDR3 is TGTGCCAGCAGCAAACAAGGGGGACAGCCCCAGCATTTT. Residues: CASSKQGGQPQHF.